The 26 T cell receptor beta chains presented below share a single source sample, sequenced in a study of blood T cell repertoires in COVID-19. TCRdb keeps only in-frame clones here, not all; method: immunoSEQ multiplex PCR. The sample yields around 180,000 clones, over 70% seen once. Sequencing was performed on peripheral blood. These receptors were obtained from a man aged 60 to 75 with active or convalescent COVID-19.

The sample holds one count of this clone. The chain has TRBV5-1 and TRBJ2-7; tentatively, D is TRBD2 (5 bases). The CDR3 has 16 residues. Germline assignment: CDR1 SGHRS and CDR2 YFSETQ. V was shortened by 4 bases and J by 0 bases, with 17 bases between the two germline ends. This CDR3 is CASSEEVGRVSYEQYF. The DNA of the CDR3 is TGCGCCAGCAGCGAGGAAGTAGGGCGGGTCTCCTACGAGCAGTACTTC.

This clone appeared many times. This chain links TRBV5-1 with TRBJ1-3, with D possibly TRBD1 on 6 matching bases. Trimming removed 4 bases at V and 0 bases at J, with 14 bases between. This CDR3 has 16 amino acids. Per germline, CDR1 SGHRS and CDR2 YFSETQ. CDR3 sequence: CASSKLGATSGNTIYF. The CDR3, as DNA: TGCGCCAGCAGCAAACTGGGGGCCACCTCTGGAAACACCATATATTTT.

The chain is built from TRBV4-2 and TRBJ1-6; 7 bases map to TRBD1. V gave up 4 bases and J gave up 10 bases; unmatched junction bases: 7. Germline lookup yields CDR1 LGHNA and CDR2 YNFKEQ. CDR3 length equals 14 residues. The CDR3 bases are TGTGCCAGCAGCCTGAGGGGGCAGGCATCACCCCTCCACTTT. Protein: CASSLRGQASPLHF.

This chain links TRBV13 with TRBJ2-3; D perhaps matches TRBD2 (6 bases). Trimming stripped 1 base from V and 2 bases from J, with 10 bases between. Germline values: CDR1 PRHDT, CDR2 FYEKMQ (reference sequence). This CDR3 has 15 amino acids. The DNA of the CDR3 is TGTGCCAGCAGCTTAGCGGGAGCCTTCACAGATACGCAGTATTTT. Amino acid sequence: CASSLAGAFTDTQYF.

This chain uses TRBV7-9 with TRBJ2-7; D might be TRBD1 (5 bases). The germline V and J ends were trimmed by 8 bases and 1 base, with 18 bases remaining between them. Per the germline V gene, CDR1 is SEHNR and CDR2 is FQNEAQ (reference sequence). CDR3 length equals 15 residues. The CDR3 sequence is CASFSHSQGSYEQYF. For the CDR3, the DNA is TGTGCCAGCTTCTCCCACTCTCAGGGATCCTACGAGCAGTACTTC.

This chain uses TRBV7-9 with TRBJ2-1; 7 bases line up with TRBD2. After removal of 4 bases from V and 6 bases from J, the junction contained 0 bases not matched to a gene. The CDR3 extends over 12 amino acids. Germline CDR1 SEHNR, CDR2 FQNEAQ (reference sequence). In DNA form, the CDR3 reads TGTGCCAGCAGCTCTAGCGGCAATGAGCAGTTCTTC. Translated, it gives CASSSSGNEQFF.

This chain uses TRBV12-3 or TRBV12-4 with TRBJ2-1, with D unclear. With 3 bases removed from V and 7 bases from J, the gap between germline ends came to 4 bases. This CDR3 spans 11 amino acids. CDR3 in amino acids: CASSLENEQFF. The CDR3 coding sequence is TGTGCCAGCAGTTTGGAGAATGAGCAGTTCTTC.

This clone appeared a single time. This sequence joins TRBV5-6 and TRBJ2-7, with 9 nucleotides matching TRBD2. V lost 3 bases and J lost 3; bases outside the gene matches: 7. The CDR3 covers 15 residues. CDR1 SGHDT and CDR2 YYEEEE come from the germline V gene. The CDR3 protein is CASSSTLAGYYEQYF. For the CDR3, the DNA is TGTGCCAGCAGCTCCACCCTAGCGGGATACTACGAGCAGTACTTC.

This sequence joins TRBV3-1 (or the pseudogene TRBV3-2) and TRBJ1-2, with D possibly TRBD1 on 6 matching bases. Trimming removed 4 bases from V and 10 bases from J, with 16 bases in between. The germline V gene encodes CDR1 LGHDT and CDR2 YNNKEL (reference sequence). This CDR3 has 13 amino acids. In DNA, the CDR3 is TGTGCCAGCAGCCCTGGGACATCAAACGCCTACACCTTC. This encodes CASSPGTSNAYTF.

The rearrangement links TRBV3-1 (or the pseudogene TRBV3-2) to TRBJ1-3; a weak D match, TRBD1 (6 bases). CDR3 size: 16 residues. V shed 3 bases and J shed 1 base, with 13 bases lying between them. The germline CDR1 and CDR2 sequences are LGHDT and YNNKEL (reference sequence). CDR3 protein: CASSQDTGISGNTIYF. The CDR3 DNA reads TGTGCCAGCAGCCAGGATACAGGGATTTCTGGAAACACCATATATTTT.

This clone was counted only a few times. This chain joins TRBV7-9 and TRBJ1-1, with a possible D match to TRBD1 (6 bases). V gave up 1 base and J gave up 11 bases, with 14 bases separating them. Germline V gives CDR1 SEHNR, CDR2 FQNEAQ (reference sequence). This CDR3 comprises 13 residues. The CDR3, as DNA: TGTGCCAGCAGCTTAGAGATTGTGGGGGCGGCTTTCTTT. This translates into CASSLEIVGAAFF.

CDR3 nucleotide sequence: TGTGCCAGCAGCTTGGGACAGGGCGTAGAGACCCAGTACTTC. Amino acids: CASSLGQGVETQYF. The chain recombines TRBV11-3 with TRBJ2-5; 9 nucleotides line up with TRBD1. From germline, CDR1 is SGHNT and CDR2 YENEEA. CDR3 length equals 14 residues. V lost 3 bases and J lost 4; bases outside the gene matches: 3. The full variable domain, with the rest looked up from reference TRBV11-3 and TRBJ2-5, is EAGVVQSPRYKIIEKKQPVAFWCNPISGHNTLYWYLQNLGQGPELLIRYENEEAVDDSQLPKDRFSAERLKGVDSTLKIQPAELGDSAVYLCASSLGQGVETQYFGPGTRLLVL.

The CDR3 reads CASSRPGVTTYEQYF. CDR3 nucleotide sequence: TGTGCCAGCAGTCGACCAGGGGTCACTACCTACGAGCAGTACTTC. This chain joins TRBV28 and TRBJ2-7; D may be TRBD1 (6 bases). Germline CDR1 MDHEN, CDR2 SYDVKM. The V gene lost 5 bases and the J gene lost 2 bases, with 16 bases spanning the gap. This CDR3 has 15 amino acids.

This chain connects TRBV12-3 or TRBV12-4 to TRBJ2-3; unclear D gene. The length of the CDR3 is 13 residues. The V end lost 1 base, the J end lost 6 bases, and 8 bases lay between the germline ends. The CDR3, as DNA: TGTGCCAGCAGTTTAGGAATCCAGGATACGCAGTATTTT. Protein sequence: CASSLGIQDTQYF.

The genes are TRBV7-9 and TRBJ2-7; TRBD1 agrees at 9 bases. The length of the CDR3 is 15 residues. Germline V lookup: CDR1 SEHNR, CDR2 FQNEAQ (reference sequence). Trimming took 3 bases from V and 2 from J; bases not matched to a gene: 5. The CDR3 DNA reads TGTGCCAGCAGCTTTTGGGGACAGGGTACCTACGAGCAGTACTTC. Translating it yields CASSFWGQGTYEQYF.

V is TRBV18 and J is TRBJ2-1; 7 nucleotides agree with TRBD1. Germline CDR1 and CDR2: KGHSH and LQKENI. This CDR3 is built from 13 residues. Trimming removed 4 bases from V and 5 bases from J; junction bases left unmatched: 2. The CDR3 coding sequence is TGTGCCAGCTCACGGCAGGGGGACAATGAGCAGTTCTTC. Its protein is CASSRQGDNEQFF.

The chain carries TRBV7-7 and TRBJ2-7, with TRBD2 matching over 10 bases. In germline, CDR1 is SSHAT, CDR2 FNYEAQ (reference sequence). Unmatched junction bases numbered 2, after V lost 2 bases and J lost 4 bases. This CDR3 has 14 amino acids. The CDR3 DNA sequence: TGTGCCAGCAGCTTAAGGACTAGCGGTTACGAGCAGTACTTC. Translation: CASSLRTSGYEQYF. Drawing the rest from reference TRBV7-7 and TRBJ2-7, the complete variable domain is GAGVSQSPRYKVTKRGQDVTLRCDPISSHATLYWYQQALGQGPEFLTYFNYEAQPDKSGLPSDRFSAERPEGSISTLTIQRTEQRDSAMYRCASSLRTSGYEQYFGPGTRLTVT.

The chain employs TRBV5-7 and TRBJ2-7; D not resolved. TRBV5-7 is annotated as an ORF whose role is uncertain. This CDR3 comprises 11 residues. Trimming took 7 bases from V and 6 from J, leaving 11 bases between them. The CDR3 region is CASPPPGEQYF. The CDR3 DNA reads TGTGCCAGCCCCCCGCCCGGCGAGCAGTACTTC.

This clone was picked up one time. J is TRBJ2-3 and V is TRBV7-2; the D gene is possibly TRBD2 (5 bases). This CDR3 is built from 15 residues. V lost 3 bases, J lost 0 bases, and 10 bases lay in between. Germline CDR1 is SGHTA and CDR2 is FQGNSA. DNA for the CDR3: TGTGCCAGCAGCTTTACGGGAACTAGCACAGATACGCAGTATTTT. Translation: CASSFTGTSTDTQYF.

The J gene is TRBJ2-3, the V gene TRBV4-3; 16 bases match TRBD2. CDR3 length: 18 residues. Germline loops: CDR1 LGHNA, CDR2 YSLEER. Trimming took 3 bases from V and 6 from J; bases not matched to a gene: 9. CDR3 coding DNA: TGCGCCAGCAGCCAGCAGGCCGGGACTAGCGGGAGGGAGGATACGCAGTATTTT. Translation gives CASSQQAGTSGREDTQYF.

This chain connects TRBV7-8 to TRBJ1-3, with a possible D match to TRBD1 (6 bases). CDR1 and CDR2 (germline): SGHVS, FQNEAQ. CDR3 length: 16 residues. Deletions cut 5 bases from V and 7 bases from J, with 21 bases between. The CDR3 bases are TGTGCCAGCAGCCTCGGACAGCTACCTCCGATGAACACCATATATTTT. Protein sequence: CASSLGQLPPMNTIYF.

The V gene is TRBV10-3, the J gene TRBJ1-5, with D uncertain. Looked up from germline, CDR1 is ENHRY and CDR2 is SYGVKD. V lost 0 bases to trimming and J lost 4 bases, with 13 bases between them. The CDR3 loop spans 16 amino acids. CDR3 sequence reads: CAISESRELYNQPQHF. CDR3 nucleotides: TGTGCCATCAGTGAGTCGAGGGAACTCTATAATCAGCCCCAGCATTTT.

On this clone itself: Other DNA sequences within the sample encode an identical CDR3. The CDR3 sequence is CAISKRERGNEQFF. The CDR3 DNA follows: TGTGCCATCAGCAAGCGGGAGCGGGGGAATGAGCAGTTCTTC. J is TRBJ2-1 and V is TRBV10-3; 8 bases line up with TRBD2. CDR1 ENHRY and CDR2 SYGVKD come from the germline V gene. Trimming removed 6 bases from V and 7 bases from J; junction bases left unmatched: 8. This CDR3 spans 14 amino acids.

The J gene is TRBJ2-7, the V gene TRBV28; D might be TRBD2 (5 bases). Germline loops: CDR1 MDHEN, CDR2 SYDVKM. V lost 6 bases, J lost 0 bases, and 12 bases lay in between. The CDR3 sequence is 14 residues long. The CDR3 sequence: CASSSPGSSYEQYF. DNA of the CDR3: TGTGCCAGCAGCTCTCCGGGGAGCTCCTACGAGCAGTACTTC.

The rearrangement uses TRBV7-2 and TRBJ2-1; D might be TRBD1 (6 bases). Trimming shortened V by 5 bases and J by 13 bases, and 15 bases separated the two germline ends. Germline V gives CDR1 SGHTA, CDR2 FQGNSA. The CDR3 spans 12 residues. The chain's CDR3 is CASSPYRESQFF. The CDR3 coding sequence is TGTGCCAGCAGCCCATACAGGGAGTCCCAGTTCTTC. The full variable domain, with the rest looked up from reference TRBV7-2 and TRBJ2-1, is GAGVSQSPSNKVTEKGKDVELRCDPISGHTALYWYRQSLGQGLEFLIYFQGNSAPDKSGLPSDRFSAERTGGSVSTLTIQRTQQEDSAVYLCASSPYRESQFFGPGTRLTVL.

The chain is built from TRBV27 and TRBJ2-5; D remains unclear. The CDR3 runs 16 residues. Germline V gene sequence: CDR1 MNHEY, CDR2 SMNVEV (reference sequence). Trimming took 4 bases from V and 5 from J, leaving 20 bases between them. CDR3: CASSSQRRRPQETQYF. In nucleotides, the CDR3 is TGTGCCAGCAGTTCCCAGCGCCGGCGGCCTCAGGAGACCCAGTACTTC.